One and the same sample provided the 10 T cell receptor beta chains below, sequenced in a study of CD8+ T cells in alopecia areata. As the sequencing template, cDNA was produced by extracting RNA and reverse transcribing it. Using immunoSEQ multiplex PCR, the repertoire was profiled, and TCRdb retains in-frame clones only, with some absent. The sample shows approximately 120,000 clones, around 50% of them seen only once. Input material: NKG2D-low CD8+ T cells sorted from blood. The receptors here all came from a human donor with alopecia areata.

This clone turned up a few times. The rearrangement links TRBV29-1 to TRBJ1-2; possible D gene TRBD1, 5 bases. V was pared by 6 bases and J by 2 bases, with 19 bases between. This CDR3 region has 15 residues. Germline values: CDR1 SQVTM, CDR2 ANQGSEA. The CDR3 loop reads CSVIKWDASNYGYTF. The CDR3 DNA follows: TGCAGCGTGATCAAATGGGACGCCTCAAACTATGGCTACACCTTC.

The table lists this clone with a few counts. This chain uses TRBV15 with TRBJ2-1; D may match TRBD1 or TRBD2 (5 bases each). The CDR3 runs to 15 residues. V was shortened by 3 bases and J by 6 bases, with 15 bases between the two germline ends. The germline V gene encodes CDR1 LNHNV and CDR2 YYDKDF (reference sequence). The CDR3 loop reads CATSSRGREINEQFF. The CDR3, as DNA: TGTGCCACCAGCAGTCGGGGCAGAGAGATCAATGAGCAGTTCTTC.

In nucleotides, the CDR3 is TGTGCCAGCAGCCCTCCCGGGGGCGAGCAGTACTTC. Protein sequence: CASSPPGGEQYF. The chain couples TRBV11-2 to TRBJ2-7; a weak D match, TRBD2 (6 bases). V was trimmed by 5 bases and J by 6 bases, leaving 11 bases between them. The germline CDR1 and CDR2 sequences are SGHAT and FQNNGV. The CDR3 contains 12 residues.

J is TRBJ2-3 and V is TRBV4-3; D unresolved. CDR1 and CDR2 (germline): LGHNA, YSLEER. Trimming removed 0 bases from V and 2 bases from J, with 9 bases in between. This CDR3 is built from 15 residues. CDR3 sequence: CASSQDMILTDTQYF. The CDR3 DNA is TGCGCCAGCAGCCAAGATATGATACTCACAGATACGCAGTATTTT.

In regard to this clone: Other DNA sequences in the sample encode the same CDR3. Here the CDR3 DNA reads TGCAGCGTTGTAGGAACCGGGGAGCTGTTTTTT. Protein: CSVVGTGELFF. The V gene is TRBV29-1, the J gene TRBJ2-2, with unresolved D. The germline gives CDR1 SQVTM, CDR2 ANQGSEA. V lost 4 bases and J lost 5, with 5 bases in between. This CDR3 region has 11 residues.

This chain links TRBV27 with TRBJ2-7; D is perhaps TRBD1 (6 bases). Germline CDR1 MNHEY, CDR2 SMNVEV (reference sequence). V lost 4 bases, J lost 2 bases, and 18 bases lay in between. This CDR3 spans 16 amino acids. CDR3 loop: CASSWVVGDKTYEQYF. CDR3 in DNA: TGTGCCAGCAGTTGGGTGGTAGGGGACAAAACCTACGAGCAGTACTTC.

This clone was detected only a few times. CDR3 amino acids: CASTPGPGAGAQYF. CDR3 DNA: TGTGCCAGCACCCCGGGACCAGGGGCCGGGGCCCAGTACTTC. The chain links TRBV11-2 to TRBJ2-5; perhaps TRBD1 as D (6 bases). Between the trimmed V and J ends, which lost 7 bases and 9 bases, there was a span of 21 bases. From germline, CDR1 is SGHAT and CDR2 FQNNGV. CDR3 length: 14 amino acids.

The CDR3 sequence is CASSTGISGPGELFF. In nucleotides, the CDR3 is TGTGCCAGCAGCACCGGGATCTCTGGCCCCGGGGAGCTGTTTTTT. The chain couples TRBV5-4 to TRBJ2-2; possibly TRBD2 for D (5 bases). Germline V CDR1 and CDR2: SGHNT, YYREEE (reference sequence). The CDR3 sequence is 15 residues long. V lost 4 bases and J 6 bases, leaving 16 bases between the germline ends. The full variable domain, in which reference TRBV5-4 and TRBJ2-2 provide the parts outside the CDR3, is ETGVTQSPTHLIKTRGQQVTLRCSSQSGHNTVSWYQQALGQGPQFIFQYYREEENGRGNFPPRFSGLQFPNYSSELNVNALELDDSALYLCASSTGISGPGELFFGEGSRLTVL.

The chain is built from TRBV28 and TRBJ1-2; 9 positions match TRBD1. From germline, CDR1 is MDHEN and CDR2 SYDVKM. The CDR3 loop spans 15 amino acids. V lost 3 bases and J lost 4; bases outside the gene matches: 6. The CDR3 spells CASSFPGQGTYGYTF. The CDR3 bases are TGTGCCAGCAGTTTCCCCGGACAGGGGACCTATGGCTACACCTTC.

The chain joins TRBV9 to TRBJ2-3; 7 nucleotides agree with TRBD1. The V gene's germline CDR1 is SGDLS and CDR2 YYNGEE. The CDR3 contains 14 residues. V shed 3 bases and J 2 bases; nucleotides not matched to a gene: 3. CDR3 region: CASSEDRTTDTQYF. For the CDR3, the DNA is TGTGCCAGCAGCGAGGACAGGACCACAGATACGCAGTATTTT.